The present TCR beta chain was sequenced within a study of T-cell memory formation after mild COVID-19. General study findings and limits: Clones which contracted sat mainly in CM and EM if CD4+, and in EMRA if CD8+.

This clonotype was observed a few times. As yet, its antigen is unknown. Unmatched junction bases numbered 3, after V lost 3 bases and J lost 3 bases. The germline V gene encodes CDR1 SQVTM and CDR2 ANQGSEA. This CDR3 spans 14 amino acids. MiXCR was run by TCRdb on the 5' RACE reads, yielding one entry per CDR3 protein. The table includes approximately 300,000 distinct CDR3 sequences, around 15% detected once. This chain joins TRBV29-1 and TRBJ2-3; 10 bases are a match to TRBD1. The source is a man between 18 and 35 years old who had mild COVID-19 (a few samples of this study predate the infection). Cell type and time point are not known. The sequencing input was PBMCs or a T cell subset sorted from them (not recorded which). CDR3 loop: CSVEGQGRTDTQYF. CDR3 sequence (DNA): TGCAGCGTTGAGGGACAGGGGCGGACAGATACGCAGTATTTT.